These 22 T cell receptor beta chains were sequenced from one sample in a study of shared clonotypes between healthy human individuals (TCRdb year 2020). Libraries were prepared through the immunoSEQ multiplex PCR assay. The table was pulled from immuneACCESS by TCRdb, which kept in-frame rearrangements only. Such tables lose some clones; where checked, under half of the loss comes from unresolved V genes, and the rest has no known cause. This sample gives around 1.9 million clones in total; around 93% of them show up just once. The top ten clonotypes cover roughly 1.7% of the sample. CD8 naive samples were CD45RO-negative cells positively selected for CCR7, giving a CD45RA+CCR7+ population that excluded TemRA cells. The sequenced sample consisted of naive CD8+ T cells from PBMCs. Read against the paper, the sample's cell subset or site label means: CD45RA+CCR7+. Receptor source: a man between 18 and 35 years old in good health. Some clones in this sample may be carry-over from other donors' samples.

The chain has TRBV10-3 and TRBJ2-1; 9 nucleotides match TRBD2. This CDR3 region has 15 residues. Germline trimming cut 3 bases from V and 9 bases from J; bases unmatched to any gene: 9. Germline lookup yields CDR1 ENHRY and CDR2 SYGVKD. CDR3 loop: CAISDGGRAPSEQFF. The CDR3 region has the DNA TGTGCCATCAGTGACGGCGGGAGGGCCCCGAGTGAGCAGTTCTTC.

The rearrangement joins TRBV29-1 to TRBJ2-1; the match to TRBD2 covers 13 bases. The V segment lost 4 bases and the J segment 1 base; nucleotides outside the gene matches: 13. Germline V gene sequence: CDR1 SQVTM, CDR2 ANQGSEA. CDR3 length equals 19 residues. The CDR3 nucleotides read TGCAGCGTTGTTAGTTCCGGGACTAGCGGGATCCCATCCTACAATGAGCAGTTCTTC. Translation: CSVVSSGTSGIPSYNEQFF.

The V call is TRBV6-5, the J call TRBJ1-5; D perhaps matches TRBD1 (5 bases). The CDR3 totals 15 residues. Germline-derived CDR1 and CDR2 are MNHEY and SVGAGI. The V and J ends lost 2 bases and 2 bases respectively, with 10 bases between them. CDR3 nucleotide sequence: TGTGCCAGCAGTTACGCCCGGGACGGCAATCAGCCCCAGCATTTT. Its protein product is CASSYARDGNQPQHF.

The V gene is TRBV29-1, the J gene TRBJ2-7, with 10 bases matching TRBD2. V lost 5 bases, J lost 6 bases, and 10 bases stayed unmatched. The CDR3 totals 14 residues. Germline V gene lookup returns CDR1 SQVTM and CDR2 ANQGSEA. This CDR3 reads CSVSGGVDRAEQYF. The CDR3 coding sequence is TGCAGCGTTAGCGGGGGGGTGGACAGGGCCGAGCAGTACTTC.

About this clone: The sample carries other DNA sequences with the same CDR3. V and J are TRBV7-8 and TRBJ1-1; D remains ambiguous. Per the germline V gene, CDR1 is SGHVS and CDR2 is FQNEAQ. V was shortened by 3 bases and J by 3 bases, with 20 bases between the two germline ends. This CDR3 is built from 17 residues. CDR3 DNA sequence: TGTGCCAGCAGCTTCGGCCTAATTGGAGGTTCCCACACTGAAGCTTTCTTT. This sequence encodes CASSFGLIGGSHTEAFF.

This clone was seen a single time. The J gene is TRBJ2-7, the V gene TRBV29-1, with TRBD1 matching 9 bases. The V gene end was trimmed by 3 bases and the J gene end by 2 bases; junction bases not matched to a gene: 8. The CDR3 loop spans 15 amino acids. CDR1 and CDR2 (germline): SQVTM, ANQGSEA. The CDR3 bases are TGCAGCGTTGAGGCCAGTAGACAGGGGGCCTACGAGCAGTACTTC. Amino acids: CSVEASRQGAYEQYF.

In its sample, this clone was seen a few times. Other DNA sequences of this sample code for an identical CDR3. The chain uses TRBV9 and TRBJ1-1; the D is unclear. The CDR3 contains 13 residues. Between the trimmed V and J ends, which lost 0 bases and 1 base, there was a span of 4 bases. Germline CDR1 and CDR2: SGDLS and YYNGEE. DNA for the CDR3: TGTGCCAGCAGCGTAGTAGCGAACACTGAAGCTTTCTTT. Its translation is CASSVVANTEAFF. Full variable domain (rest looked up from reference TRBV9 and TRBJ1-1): DSGVTQTPKHLITATGQRVTLRCSPRSGDLSVYWYQQSLDQGLQFLIQYYNGEERAKGNILERFSAQQFPDLHSELNLSSLELGDSALYFCASSVVANTEAFFGQGTRLTVV.

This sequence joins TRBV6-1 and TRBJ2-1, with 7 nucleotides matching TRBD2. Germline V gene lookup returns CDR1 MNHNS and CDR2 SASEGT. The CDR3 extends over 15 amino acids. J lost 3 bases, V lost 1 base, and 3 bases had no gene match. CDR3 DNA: TGTGCCAGCAGTGAAGGTAGCGGGTTCTACAATGAGCAGTTCTTC. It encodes CASSEGSGFYNEQFF.

CDR3 DNA: TGTGCCAGTAGGCCTAGGCAAGGGAATGAGCAGTTCTTC. Translating gives CASRPRQGNEQFF. The chain combines TRBV19 with TRBJ2-1; D is uncertain. Germline assignment: CDR1 LNHDA and CDR2 SQIVND (reference sequence). V was clipped by 6 bases and J by 7 bases, with 13 bases between them. The CDR3 extends over 13 amino acids.

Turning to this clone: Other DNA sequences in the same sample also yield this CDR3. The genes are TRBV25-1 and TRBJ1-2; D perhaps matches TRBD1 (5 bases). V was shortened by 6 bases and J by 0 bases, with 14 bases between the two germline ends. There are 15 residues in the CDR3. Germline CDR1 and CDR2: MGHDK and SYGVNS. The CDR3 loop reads CASSGSAGPNYGYTF. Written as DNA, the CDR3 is TGTGCCAGCAGCGGGTCAGCAGGGCCTAACTATGGCTACACCTTC.

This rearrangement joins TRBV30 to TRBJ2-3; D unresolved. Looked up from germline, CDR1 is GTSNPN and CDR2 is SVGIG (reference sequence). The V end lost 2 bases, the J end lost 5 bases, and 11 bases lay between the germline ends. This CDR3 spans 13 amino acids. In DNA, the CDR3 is TGTGCCTGGAGTTGGATTGCCTTAGATACGCAGTATTTT. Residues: CAWSWIALDTQYF.

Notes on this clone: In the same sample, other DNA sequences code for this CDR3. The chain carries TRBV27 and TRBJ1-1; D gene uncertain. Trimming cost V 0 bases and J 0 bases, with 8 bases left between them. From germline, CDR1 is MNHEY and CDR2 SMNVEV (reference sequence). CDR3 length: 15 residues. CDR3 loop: CASSLSGGVNTEAFF. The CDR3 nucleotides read TGTGCCAGCAGTTTATCCGGCGGGGTGAACACTGAAGCTTTCTTT.

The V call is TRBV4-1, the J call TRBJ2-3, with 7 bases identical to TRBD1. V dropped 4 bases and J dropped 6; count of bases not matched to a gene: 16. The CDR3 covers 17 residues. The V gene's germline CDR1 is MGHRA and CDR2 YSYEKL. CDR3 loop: CASSPVQGQLSTDTQYF. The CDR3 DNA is TGCGCCAGCAGCCCGGTCCAGGGACAGTTGAGTACGGATACGCAGTATTTT.

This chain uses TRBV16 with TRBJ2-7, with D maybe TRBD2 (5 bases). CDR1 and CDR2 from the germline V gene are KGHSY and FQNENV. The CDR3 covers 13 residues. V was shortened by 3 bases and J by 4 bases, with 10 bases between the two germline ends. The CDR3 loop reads CASSQSGVYEQYF. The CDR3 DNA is TGTGCCAGCAGCCAGTCCGGGGTGTACGAGCAGTACTTC.

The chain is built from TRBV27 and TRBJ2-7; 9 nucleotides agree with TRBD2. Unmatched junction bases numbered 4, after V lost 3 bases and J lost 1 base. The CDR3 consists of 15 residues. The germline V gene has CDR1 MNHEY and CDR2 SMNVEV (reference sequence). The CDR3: CASSFAGLASYEQYF. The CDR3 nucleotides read TGTGCCAGCAGTTTTGCGGGACTAGCATCCTACGAGCAGTACTTC.

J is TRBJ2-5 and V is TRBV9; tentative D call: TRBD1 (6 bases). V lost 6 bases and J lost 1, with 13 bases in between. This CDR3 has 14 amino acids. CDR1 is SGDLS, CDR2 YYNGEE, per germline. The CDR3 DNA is TGTGCCAGCAACAATGGACAGCCCCAAGAGACCCAGTACTTC. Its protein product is CASNNGQPQETQYF. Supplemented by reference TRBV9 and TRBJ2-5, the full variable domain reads DSGVTQTPKHLITATGQRVTLRCSPRSGDLSVYWYQQSLDQGLQFLIQYYNGEERAKGNILERFSAQQFPDLHSELNLSSLELGDSALYFCASNNGQPQETQYFGPGTRLLVL.

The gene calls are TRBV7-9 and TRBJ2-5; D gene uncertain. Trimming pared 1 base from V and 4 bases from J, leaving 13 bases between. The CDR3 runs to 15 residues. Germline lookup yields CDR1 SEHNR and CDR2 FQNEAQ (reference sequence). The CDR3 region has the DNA TGTGCCAGCAGCTTAGTCAACCTCGGACGAGAGACCCAGTACTTC. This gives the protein CASSLVNLGRETQYF. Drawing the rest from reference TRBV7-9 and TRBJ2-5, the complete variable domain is DTGVSQNPRHKITKRGQNVTFRCDPISEHNRLYWYRQTLGQGPEFLTYFQNEAQLEKSRLLSDRFSAERPKGSFSTLEIQRTEQGDSAMYLCASSLVNLGRETQYFGPGTRLLVL.

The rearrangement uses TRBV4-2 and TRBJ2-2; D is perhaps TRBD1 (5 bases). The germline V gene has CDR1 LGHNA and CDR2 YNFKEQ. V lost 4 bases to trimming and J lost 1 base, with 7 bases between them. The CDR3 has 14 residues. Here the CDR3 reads CASSPTVNTGELFF. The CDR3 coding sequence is TGTGCCAGCAGCCCGACAGTGAACACCGGGGAGCTGTTTTTT.

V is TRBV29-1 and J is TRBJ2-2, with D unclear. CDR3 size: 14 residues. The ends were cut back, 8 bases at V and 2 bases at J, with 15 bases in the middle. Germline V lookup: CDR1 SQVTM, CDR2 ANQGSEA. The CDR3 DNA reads TGCAGCATATTCATCCACGACAACACCGGGGAGCTGTTTTTT. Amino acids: CSIFIHDNTGELFF.

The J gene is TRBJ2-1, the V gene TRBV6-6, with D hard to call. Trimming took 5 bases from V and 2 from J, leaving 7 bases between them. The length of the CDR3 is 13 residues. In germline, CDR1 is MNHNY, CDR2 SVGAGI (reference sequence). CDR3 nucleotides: TGTGCCAGCAGTACCACGACCTACAATGAGCAGTTCTTC. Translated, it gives CASSTTTYNEQFF.

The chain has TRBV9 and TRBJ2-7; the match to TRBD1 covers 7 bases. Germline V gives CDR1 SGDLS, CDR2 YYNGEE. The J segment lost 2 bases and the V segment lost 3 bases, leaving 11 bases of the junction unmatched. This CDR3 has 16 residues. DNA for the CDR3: TGTGCCAGCAGCGCCTCCTCCGGGACAGCGGCCTACGAGCAGTACTTC. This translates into CASSASSGTAAYEQYF.

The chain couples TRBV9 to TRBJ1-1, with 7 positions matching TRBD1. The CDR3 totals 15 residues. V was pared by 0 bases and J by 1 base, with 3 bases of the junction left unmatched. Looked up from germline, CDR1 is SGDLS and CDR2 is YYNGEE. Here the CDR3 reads CASSVGGTANTEAFF. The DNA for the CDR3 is TGTGCCAGCAGCGTAGGAGGGACAGCGAACACTGAAGCTTTCTTT.